The 21 T cell receptor beta chains listed next were all sequenced from one sample in a study of tumor-infiltrating lymphocytes in oesophageal squamous cell carcinoma. TCRdb independently ran MiXCR on the PCR reads; one entry per CDR3 protein. This sample has 15,000 to 20,000 distinct CDR3 sequences; roughly 40% occur once, and the top ten carry about 19%. Specimen: normal esophageal tissue next to the tumor. The receptors come from a female donor with esophageal squamous cell carcinoma.

The chain is built from TRBV7-9 and TRBJ2-5; perhaps TRBD2 as D (7 bases). Gene TRBJ2-7 matches the end of the DNA better, so the J call may be wrong. Germline V gene lookup returns CDR1 SEHNR and CDR2 FQNEAQ (reference sequence). The CDR3 is 15 residues long. CDR3 protein: CASSSGGGSSYEQYF. Written as DNA, the CDR3 is TGTGCCAGCAGCTCGGGGGGCGGGAGCTCCTACGAGCAGTACTTC.

The chain has TRBV27 and TRBJ2-1; D is possibly TRBD2 (6 bases). The assigned J gene may be wrong: the sequence end matches TRBJ2-7 better. CDR3 size: 15 residues. From germline, CDR1 is MNHEY and CDR2 SMNVEV (reference sequence). The CDR3 loop is CASSPRPGGTYEQYF. The CDR3 nucleotides are TGTGCCAGCAGTCCCAGACCAGGAGGGACCTACGAGCAGTACTTC.

This clonotype is classed as medium-sized (0.01 to 0.1%). The chain is built from TRBV7-3 and TRBJ2-1, with TRBD2 identical over 8 bases. Germline trimming cut 4 bases from V and 0 bases from J; bases unmatched to any gene: 5. The V gene's germline CDR1 is SGHTA and CDR2 FQGTGA. This CDR3 is 16 amino acids long. The CDR3: CASSWTSPSSYNEQFF. CDR3 sequence (DNA): TGTGCCAGCAGCTGGACTAGCCCCAGCTCCTACAATGAGCAGTTCTTC.

The sample holds a few counts of this clonotype. CDR3 DNA sequence: TGTGCCAGCAGCCAAGGGGAGTGGAACACCGGGGAGCTGTTTTTT. Residues: CASSQGEWNTGELFF. This chain links TRBV3-1 with TRBJ2-2; tentatively, D is TRBD2 (5 bases). The germline V gene has CDR1 LGHDT and CDR2 YNNKEL (reference sequence). The CDR3 extends over 15 amino acids. V lost 1 base, J lost 1 base, and 7 bases lay in between.

This clonotype was recorded a few times. Since the CDR3 does not end with the conserved phenylalanine or tryptophan, this likely comes from a read error. Because the CDR3's place on the DNA is in doubt, the DNA is left out and the CDR3 is given as listed by TCRdb. This chain uses TRBV12-3 or TRBV12-4 with TRBJ2-1; the D call of TRBD1 is as the table states it, not checked on the DNA. The CDR3 length is 14 residues, termini included. This chain's CDR3 is CASSPQGDGYTFGS.

With respect to this clonotype: The missing conserved phenylalanine or tryptophan at the end of this CDR3 makes a read error likely. The DNA is left out, because the CDR3 cannot be placed on it with certainty; the CDR3 is given as TCRdb lists it. CDR3 sequence: CASSPHVYGYTFGS. The chain carries TRBV2 and TRBJ2-7. Germline assignment: CDR1 SNHLY and CDR2 FYNNEI. The CDR3 is made up of 14 amino acids, end residues included.

The chain joins TRBV7-8 to TRBJ2-1; 8 nucleotides line up with TRBD1. The CDR3 is 16 amino acids. V shed 4 bases and J 5 bases; nucleotides not matched to a gene: 10. Per the germline V gene, CDR1 is SGHVS and CDR2 is FQNEAQ. The CDR3 loop reads CASSSSWGQENNEQFF. The CDR3 DNA reads TGTGCCAGCAGCTCCAGTTGGGGACAGGAAAACAATGAGCAGTTCTTC. Full variable domain (rest looked up from reference TRBV7-8 and TRBJ2-1): GAGVSQSPRYKVAKRGQDVALRCDPISGHVSLFWYQQALGQGPEFLTYFQNEAQLDKSGLPSDRFFAERPEGSVSTLKIQRTQQEDSAVYLCASSSSWGQENNEQFFGPGTRLTVL.

V usage is TRBV7-2 and J usage is TRBJ2-3; 7 bases agree with TRBD2. The DNA matches TRBJ2-7 better at its end, which makes the J call doubtful. Looked up from germline, CDR1 is SGHTA and CDR2 is FQGNSA. This CDR3 has 15 amino acids. CDR3 nucleotide sequence: TGTGCCAGCAGCGGACCAGCGGGACTCAAAGGGGAGCAGTACTTC. It translates to CASSGPAGLKGEQYF.

This sequence joins TRBV7-1 and TRBJ2-1; 14 bases line up with TRBD2. The tail of the sequence fits TRBJ2-7 better, so the J call may be wrong. TRBV7-1 is annotated as an ORF whose role is uncertain. The CDR3 has 21 residues. The CDR3 sequence: CASSSYLWTSGRLGNTDTQYF. CDR3 DNA sequence: TGTGCCAGCAGCTCATACCTCTGGACTAGCGGGAGGCTTGGGAACACAGATACGCAGTACTTC.

This clonotype was seen repeatedly, ten times or more. This chain connects TRBV27 to TRBJ2-3; TRBD2 aligns across 12 bases. The CDR3 length is 16 residues. With 4 bases clipped from V and 4 bases from J, the junction kept 6 bases outside the gene matches. Germline values: CDR1 MNHEY, CDR2 SMNVEV (reference sequence). The CDR3 sequence: CASSYLGLAGSDTQYF. The CDR3 DNA reads as TGTGCCAGCAGTTACTTGGGACTAGCGGGTTCAGATACGCAGTATTTT.

This clonotype has a count of ten or more. V usage is TRBV11-3 and J usage is TRBJ2-1; 7 nucleotides line up with TRBD1. There are 13 residues in the CDR3. V lost 5 bases and J lost 10; bases outside the gene matches: 8. Germline-derived CDR1 and CDR2 are SGHNT and YENEEA. The DNA of the CDR3 is TGTGCCAGCAGCCCCAGACAGGGAAGGGAGCAGTTCTTC. It translates to CASSPRQGREQFF. The entire variable domain, with the rest obtained from reference TRBV11-3 and TRBJ2-1, is as follows: EAGVVQSPRYKIIEKKQPVAFWCNPISGHNTLYWYLQNLGQGPELLIRYENEEAVDDSQLPKDRFSAERLKGVDSTLKIQPAELGDSAVYLCASSPRQGREQFFGPGTRLTVL.

Only one count was recorded for this clonotype. This CDR3 is CASTPKGSGELFF. In DNA form, the CDR3 reads TGTGCCAGCACCCCGAAGGGGTCCGGGGAGCTGTTTTTT. V and J are TRBV12-3 or TRBV12-4 and TRBJ2-2; perhaps TRBD1 as D (5 bases). The CDR3 is 13 amino acids. V was cut by 7 bases and J by 6 bases, with 12 bases left in between.

This clonotype was recorded at least ten times. The rearrangement links TRBV7-2 to TRBJ1-3, with 9 bases aligning to TRBD1. V dropped 5 bases and J dropped 3; count of bases not matched to a gene: 5. The CDR3 spans 15 residues. Germline V gene sequence: CDR1 SGHTA, CDR2 FQGNSA. CDR3 sequence reads: CASSHTGGLGNTIYF. DNA of the CDR3: TGTGCCAGCAGCCATACAGGGGGCCTTGGAAACACCATATATTTT.

The V gene is TRBV7-6, the J gene TRBJ2-7; the D is unclear. The better agreement between TRBJ2-5 and the DNA end casts doubt on the J call. CDR3 length: 13 amino acids. The V gene's germline CDR1 is SGHVS and CDR2 FNYEAQ. The CDR3 sequence: CASSLEPKETQYF. The DNA for the CDR3 is TGTGCCAGCAGCCTGGAACCCAAAGAGACCCAGTACTTC.

The rearrangement uses TRBV7-8 and TRBJ1-1; TRBD1 might be the D (5 bases). This CDR3 spans 14 amino acids. Germline-derived CDR1 and CDR2 are SGHVS and FQNEAQ. Trimming removed 2 bases from V and 4 bases from J, with 11 bases in between. CDR3 region: CASSLIGVFTEAFF. In nucleotides, the CDR3 is TGTGCCAGCAGCTTAATAGGGGTTTTCACTGAAGCTTTCTTT.

This clonotype was counted at least ten times. This chain connects TRBV12-3 or TRBV12-4 to TRBJ1-3; weak D call: TRBD1 (5 bases). The CDR3 runs 14 residues. Trimming removed 8 bases from V and 5 bases from J, with 16 bases in between. CDR3 amino acids: CASLQGRVRNTIYF. CDR3 DNA: TGTGCCAGCCTTCAGGGAAGAGTTAGAAACACCATATATTTT.

The chain combines TRBV7-6 with TRBJ2-1; TRBD1 is a possible D gene (6 bases). CDR3 length: 16 residues. Trimming took off 5 bases at V and 0 bases at J, with 14 bases between the two ends. The germline V gene has CDR1 SGHVS and CDR2 FNYEAQ. CDR3 nucleotides: TGTGCCAGCAGCGGGATGAGGGGGAGCTCCTACAATGAGCAGTTCTTC. Amino acids: CASSGMRGSSYNEQFF.

In this sample, this clonotype turned up many times. The genes are TRBV12-5 and TRBJ2-4; 10 bases are a match to TRBD1. The ends lost 4 bases at V and 0 bases at J; junction bases unmatched: 12. The germline V gene has CDR1 LGHNT and CDR2 FRNRAP. CDR3 size: 19 residues. CDR3 amino acids: CASGSDRGNMILAKNIQYF. The CDR3 DNA reads as TGTGCTAGTGGTTCGGACAGGGGGAACATGATACTAGCCAAAAACATTCAGTACTTC.

This clonotype was counted between two and nine times. A much larger clone differs from this one at a single base, so this may be a read error. Here the CDR3 reads CASSYGNNEQYF. Written as DNA, the CDR3 is TGTGCCAGCAGCTACGGGAACAATGAGCAGTACTTC. The rearrangement joins TRBV2 to TRBJ2-4; a weak D match, TRBD2 (5 bases). Germline CDR1 SNHLY, CDR2 FYNNEI. CDR3 size: 12 residues. Trimming removed 6 bases from V and 13 bases from J, with 16 bases in between.

By its share, this clonotype is medium-sized. This chain links TRBV11-3 with TRBJ2-1; 11 bases agree with TRBD2. The germline gives CDR1 SGHNT, CDR2 YENEEA. CDR3 size: 17 residues. J lost 0 bases, V lost 5 bases, and 6 bases had no gene match. CDR3 residues: CASSPGTSGSSYNEQFF. In nucleotides, the CDR3 is TGTGCCAGCAGCCCGGGGACTAGCGGAAGCTCCTACAATGAGCAGTTCTTC. Supplemented by reference TRBV11-3 and TRBJ2-1, the full variable domain reads EAGVVQSPRYKIIEKKQPVAFWCNPISGHNTLYWYLQNLGQGPELLIRYENEEAVDDSQLPKDRFSAERLKGVDSTLKIQPAELGDSAVYLCASSPGTSGSSYNEQFFGPGTRLTVL.

There are a few counts of this clonotype. This chain connects TRBV7-2 to TRBJ1-5; D uncertain. V gave up 4 bases and J gave up 5 bases, with 9 bases separating them. The CDR3 loop spans 13 amino acids. Germline CDR1 SGHTA, CDR2 FQGNSA. Here the CDR3 DNA reads TGTGCCAGCAGCTCCCTTCCAGATCAGCCCCAGCATTTT. Its translation: CASSSLPDQPQHF.